This T cell receptor beta chain came from a study of T cells after somatic rescue of genetic block (dated by TCRdb to about 2020). For the study in its entirety: The study assessed how robust, over the long term, a T-cell system was when the system had developed through somatic rescue of a genetic block in T-cell development.

CDR1 and CDR2 (SEHNR, FQNEAQ) derive from the germline V gene (reference sequence). Trimming accounts for 4 bases at V and 5 bases at J, while the number of junction bases matched to no gene is 15. Measured from the cysteine to the phenylalanine, the CDR3 is 17 residues long. Only the CDR3 part of the read is kept: 51 bases, read in frame from the first base. A note on this clone: Its specific antigen is unknown. No quality values exist for individual bases; no much larger clone is one base distant.

Libraries were built with the immunoSEQ multiplex PCR assay. As stored in TCRdb, this immuneACCESS dataset retains in-frame rearrangements with V and J assigned. A fraction of the clones does not appear; measured against another copy, unresolved V genes explain less than half of the discrepancy, and the remainder lacks a known reason. The sample data list fewer than 150,000 clones, and around nine tenths of these were observed just once. The biggest ten clones account for 1.4% of the sample. This receptor was taken from a woman in her late teens or twenties. Sequenced material: peripheral blood mononuclear cells (PBMCs). The V and J segments used are TRBV7-9 and TRBJ2-7; 9 central bases correspond to TRBD2. The DNA is as follows: TGTGCCAGCAGCTACCCCCCGCTCGCTAGCGGGGCCCACGAGCAGTACTTC. Its protein product is CASSYPPLASGAHEQYF.